This T cell receptor (beta chain) was captured in a study of T-cell reconstitution after alpha-beta-depleted transplantation in children. This sample's TCRbeta library carried unique molecular identifier barcodes. Using its own MiXCR run on the PCR reads, TCRdb lists one record per CDR3 protein. The sample has about 400,000 distinct CDR3 sequences; around 21% are singletons. CDR3 length: 13 residues. CDR1 is SSHAT, CDR2 FNYEAQ, per germline (reference sequence). This clonotype was recorded a few times. At one end the junction does not follow the germline gene, possibly because of a read error. The sample here was PBMCs from the stem cell graft donor, taken from the stem cell graft. The receptor's source is a human donor who donated a stem cell graft to a child with acute myeloid leukemia. This rearrangement joins TRBV7-7 to TRBJ2-1; TRBD2 matches at 8 bases. The CDR3 coding sequence is TGTGCTAGCAGCTTAGCGGGACACAATGAGCAGTTCTTC. Translated, it gives CASSLAGHNEQFF.